This T cell receptor beta chain is from a study of T cell repertoires in cytomegalovirus infection. This clonotype has ten or more counts. Losses at the gene ends were 4 bases for V and 2 bases for J; bases not matched to a gene: 6. The CDR3 is made up of 15 amino acids. Germline V gene data show CDR1 as SEHNR and CDR2 as FQNEAQ (reference sequence). One entry per CDR3 protein, called by TCRdb with MiXCR from the reads. This sample yields fewer than 300,000 distinct CDR3 sequences, of which over 20% are seen a single time; approximately 14% belongs to the top ten. Input material: PBMCs. The genes are TRBV7-9 and TRBJ2-3, with 7 bases lining up with TRBD2. This TCR was recovered from a human donor in good health (CMV status not recorded). Some clones in this sample may be carry-over from other donors' samples. CDR3 in DNA: TGTGCCAGCAGCTCCCAGAGCGGGGCCACAGATACGCAGTATTTT. Protein sequence: CASSSQSGATDTQYF.